Here is one T cell receptor beta chain with its context. Its antigen remains unknown. V lost 6 bases to trimming and J lost 5 bases; unmatched junction nucleotides: 7. Germline V CDR1 and CDR2: SGHTA, FQGNSA. The CDR3 has 15 residues. TCRdb processed the 5' RACE reads anew with MiXCR; each CDR3 protein has one entry. The table records about 150,000 distinct CDR3 sequences, roughly 31% of them present only once. These data come from a study of T-cell memory formation after mild COVID-19. Study-wide results and limits: Clones shrinking from day 15 to 85 showed even CD4/CD8 mixes; later expanders tilted CD4+. Pre-infection memory held some responding clones, suggesting pre-existing cross-reactive T cells responded.

The TCR comes from an adult woman who had mild COVID-19 (a few samples of this study predate the infection). Cell type and time point are not known. This chain links TRBV7-2 with TRBJ2-5; the match to TRBD2 covers 12 bases. Sequencing was carried out using PBMCs or a T cell subset sorted from them (not recorded which). The CDR3 coding sequence is TGTGCCAGCAGACTAGCGGGAGGATTTGGGGAGACCCAGTACTTC. As protein: CASRLAGGFGETQYF.